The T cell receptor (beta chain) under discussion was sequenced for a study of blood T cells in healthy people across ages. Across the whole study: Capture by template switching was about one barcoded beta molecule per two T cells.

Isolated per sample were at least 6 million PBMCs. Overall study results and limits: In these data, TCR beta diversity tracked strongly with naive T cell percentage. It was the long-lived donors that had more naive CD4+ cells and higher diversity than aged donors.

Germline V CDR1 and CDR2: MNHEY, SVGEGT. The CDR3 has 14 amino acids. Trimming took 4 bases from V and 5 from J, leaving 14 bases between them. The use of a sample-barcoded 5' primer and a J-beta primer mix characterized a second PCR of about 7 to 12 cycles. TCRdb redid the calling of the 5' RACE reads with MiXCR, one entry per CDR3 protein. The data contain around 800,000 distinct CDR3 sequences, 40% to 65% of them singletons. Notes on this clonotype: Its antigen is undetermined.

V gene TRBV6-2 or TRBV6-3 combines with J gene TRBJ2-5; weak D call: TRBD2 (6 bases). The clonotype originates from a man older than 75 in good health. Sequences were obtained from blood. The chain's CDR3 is CASSSGGAVETQYF. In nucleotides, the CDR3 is TGTGCCAGCAGTTCTGGAGGGGCGGTGGAGACCCAGTACTTC.